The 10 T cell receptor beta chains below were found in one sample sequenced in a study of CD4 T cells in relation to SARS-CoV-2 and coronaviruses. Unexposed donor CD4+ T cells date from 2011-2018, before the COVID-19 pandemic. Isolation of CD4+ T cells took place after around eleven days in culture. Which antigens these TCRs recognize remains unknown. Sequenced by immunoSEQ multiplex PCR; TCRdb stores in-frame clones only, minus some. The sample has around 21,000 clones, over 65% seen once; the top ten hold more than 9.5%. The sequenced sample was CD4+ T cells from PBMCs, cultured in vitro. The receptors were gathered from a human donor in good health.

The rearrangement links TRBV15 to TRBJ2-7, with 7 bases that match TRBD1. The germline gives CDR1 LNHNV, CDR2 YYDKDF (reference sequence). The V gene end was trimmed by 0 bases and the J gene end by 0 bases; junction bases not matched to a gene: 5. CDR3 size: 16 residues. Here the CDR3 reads CATSRDLTGSSYEQYF. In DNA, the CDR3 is TGTGCCACCAGCAGAGATCTGACAGGGTCCTCCTACGAGCAGTACTTC. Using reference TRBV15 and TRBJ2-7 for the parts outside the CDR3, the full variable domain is DAMVIQNPRYQVTQFGKPVTLSCSQTLNHNVMYWYQQKSSQAPKLLFHYYDKDFNNEADTPDNFQSRRPNTSFCFLDIRSPGLGDTAMYLCATSRDLTGSSYEQYFGPGTRLTVT.

The CDR3 is CASSRGPLGDGYTF. CDR3 nucleotides: TGTGCCAGCAGCCGAGGACCCCTCGGGGATGGCTACACCTTC. The rearrangement uses TRBV6-5 and TRBJ1-2; D not resolved. The ends were cut back, 6 bases at V and 6 bases at J, with 17 bases in the middle. The CDR3 has 14 residues. Germline V gene lookup returns CDR1 MNHEY and CDR2 SVGAGI.

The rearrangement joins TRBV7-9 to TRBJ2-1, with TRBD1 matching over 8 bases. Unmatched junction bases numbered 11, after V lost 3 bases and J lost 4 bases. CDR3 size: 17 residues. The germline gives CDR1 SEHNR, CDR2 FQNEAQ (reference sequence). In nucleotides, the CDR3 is TGTGCCAGCAGCTTCAAGGGCCGGACAGGGACTTACAATGAGCAGTTCTTC. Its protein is CASSFKGRTGTYNEQFF.

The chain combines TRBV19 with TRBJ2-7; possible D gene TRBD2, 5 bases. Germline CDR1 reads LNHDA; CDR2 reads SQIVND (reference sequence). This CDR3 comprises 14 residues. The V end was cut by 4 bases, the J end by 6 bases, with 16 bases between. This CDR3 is CASSTDHTRSEQYF. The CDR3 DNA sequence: TGTGCCAGTAGTACCGACCATACTAGATCCGAGCAGTACTTC.

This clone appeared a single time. Here the CDR3 reads CSVEDLPGQEGYGYTF. In DNA form, the CDR3 reads TGCAGCGTTGAAGATCTACCCGGACAGGAGGGCTATGGCTACACCTTC. This chain uses TRBV29-1 with TRBJ1-2, with 7 bases that match TRBD1. After removal of 0 bases from V and 4 bases from J, the junction contained 11 bases not matched to a gene. Per the germline V gene, CDR1 is SQVTM and CDR2 is ANQGSEA. The CDR3 contains 16 residues.

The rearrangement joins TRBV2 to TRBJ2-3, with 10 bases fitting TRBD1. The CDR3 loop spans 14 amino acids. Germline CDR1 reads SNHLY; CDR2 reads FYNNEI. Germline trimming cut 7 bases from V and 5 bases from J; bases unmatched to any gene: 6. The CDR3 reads CASNGQGVGDTQYF. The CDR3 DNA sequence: TGTGCCAGCAACGGACAGGGGGTTGGAGATACGCAGTATTTT.

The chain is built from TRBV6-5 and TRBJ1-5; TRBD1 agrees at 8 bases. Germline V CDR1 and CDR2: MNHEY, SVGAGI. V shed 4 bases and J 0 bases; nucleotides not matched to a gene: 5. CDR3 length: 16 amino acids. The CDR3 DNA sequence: TGTGCCAGCAGTTTCGACAGGGGATATAGCAATCAGCCCCAGCATTTT. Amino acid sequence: CASSFDRGYSNQPQHF.

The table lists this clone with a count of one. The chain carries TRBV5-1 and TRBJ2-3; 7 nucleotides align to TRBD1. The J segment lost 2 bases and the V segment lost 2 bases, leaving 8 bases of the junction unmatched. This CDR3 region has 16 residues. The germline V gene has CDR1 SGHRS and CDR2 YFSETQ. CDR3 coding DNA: TGCGCCAGCAGCTTAAGAGGGGACAGCCCCACAGATACGCAGTATTTT. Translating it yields CASSLRGDSPTDTQYF.

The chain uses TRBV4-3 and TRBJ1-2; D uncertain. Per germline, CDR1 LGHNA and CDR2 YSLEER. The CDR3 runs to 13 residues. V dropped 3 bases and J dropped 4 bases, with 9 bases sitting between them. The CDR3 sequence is CASSHSALYGYTF. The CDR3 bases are TGCGCCAGCAGCCATTCCGCTCTCTATGGCTACACCTTC.

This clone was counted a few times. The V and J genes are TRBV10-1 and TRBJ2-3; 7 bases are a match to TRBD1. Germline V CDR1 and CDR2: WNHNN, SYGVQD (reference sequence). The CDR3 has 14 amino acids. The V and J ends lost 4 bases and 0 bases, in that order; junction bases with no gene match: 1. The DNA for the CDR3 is TGCGCCAGCAGTGGACAGGGAAGCACAGATACGCAGTATTTT. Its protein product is CASSGQGSTDTQYF.